The source of this TCR beta chain is a study of PD-1 blockade in classical Hodgkin lymphoma. Study-level information: Patients were infused with nivolumab 3 mg/kg every 2 weeks.

Whole-study findings and limits: Reports indicated that newly diagnosed patients had lower baseline TCR diversity than healthy donors did.

Points on this clone: Antigen specificity is unknown.

With 4 bases clipped from V and 9 bases from J, the junction kept 7 bases outside the gene matches. This CDR3 is 13 amino acids long. Germline V gives CDR1 MNHNS, CDR2 SASEGT. Following autologous stem cell transplantation, relapse occurred in every patient, and exposure to brentuximab vedotin varied. This table comes from immunoSEQ multiplex PCR, and its TCRdb copy is limited to in-frame clones, with some not included. This table holds 20,000 to 25,000 clones, 60% to 85% found once. This receptor was taken from a human donor with classical Hodgkin lymphoma. The sequencing here drew on peripheral blood mononuclear cells (PBMCs), taken before the second cycle of nivolumab. V usage is TRBV6-1 and J usage is TRBJ2-3; 7 nucleotides match TRBD2. This chain's CDR3 is CASSATRLATQYF. The CDR3 DNA is TGTGCCAGCAGTGCAACACGACTAGCCACGCAGTATTTT.